This T cell receptor (beta chain) was obtained from a study of HIV-infected children after antiretroviral therapy interruption. This clonotype is judged medium-sized. Treatment specified: PENTA 11 planned treatment interruption arm or continuous ART arm. Naive CD4+ CD45RA+ CD45RO- T cells were sorted from thawed PBMCs. Unique molecular identifiers were included in an RNA-based 3' RACE TCR library. From the 3' RACE reads, TCRdb called clonotypes with MiXCR, one entry per CDR3 protein. The data show some 15,000 distinct CDR3 sequences, roughly 3.5% seen once. This sample comprised CD45RA+ CD4+ T cells from PBMCs, obtained from a donor given antiretroviral therapy, either interrupted or continuous. Specified subset: naive CD4+ CD45RA+ CD45RO- T cells. The clonotype comes from a child aged 2 to 17 with HIV.

The CDR3 DNA reads as TGTGCCAGCAGGCCCCGGGGCGACGGCACTGAAGCTTTCTTT. Translating it yields CASRPRGDGTEAFF. This chain connects TRBV7-8 to TRBJ1-1, with D possibly TRBD1 on 5 matching bases. The CDR3 loop spans 14 amino acids. Trimming shortened V by 6 bases and J by 4 bases, and 15 bases separated the two germline ends. Germline lookup yields CDR1 SGHVS and CDR2 FQNEAQ.